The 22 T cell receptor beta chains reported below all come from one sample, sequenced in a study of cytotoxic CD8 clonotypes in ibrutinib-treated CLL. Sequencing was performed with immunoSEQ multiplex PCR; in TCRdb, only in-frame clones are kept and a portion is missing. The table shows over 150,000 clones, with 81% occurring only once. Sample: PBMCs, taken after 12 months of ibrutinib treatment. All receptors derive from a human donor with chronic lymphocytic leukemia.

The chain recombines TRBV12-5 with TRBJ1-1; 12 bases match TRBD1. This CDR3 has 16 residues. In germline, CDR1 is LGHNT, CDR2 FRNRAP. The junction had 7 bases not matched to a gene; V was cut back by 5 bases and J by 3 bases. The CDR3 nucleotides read TGTGCTAGTGGTCCTGGGGACAGGGGGCGGCACACTGAAGCTTTCTTT. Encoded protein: CASGPGDRGRHTEAFF. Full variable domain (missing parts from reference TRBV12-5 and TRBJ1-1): DARVTQTPRHKVTEMGQEVTMRCQPILGHNTVFWYRQTMMQGLELLAYFRNRAPLDDSGMPKDRFSAEMPDATLATLKIQPSEPRDSAVYFCASGPGDRGRHTEAFFGQGTRLTVV.

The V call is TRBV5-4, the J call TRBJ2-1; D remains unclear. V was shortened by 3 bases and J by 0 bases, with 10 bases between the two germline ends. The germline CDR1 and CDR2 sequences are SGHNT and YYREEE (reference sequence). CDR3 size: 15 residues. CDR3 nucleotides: TGTGCCAGCAGCTACGACGCGAGCTCCTACAATGAGCAGTTCTTC. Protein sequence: CASSYDASSYNEQFF.

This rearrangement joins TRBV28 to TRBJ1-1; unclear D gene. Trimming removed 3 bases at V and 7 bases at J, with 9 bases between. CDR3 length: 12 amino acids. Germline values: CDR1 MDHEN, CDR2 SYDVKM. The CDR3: CASSFPVGEAFF. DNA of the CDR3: TGTGCCAGCAGTTTTCCGGTTGGTGAAGCTTTCTTT.

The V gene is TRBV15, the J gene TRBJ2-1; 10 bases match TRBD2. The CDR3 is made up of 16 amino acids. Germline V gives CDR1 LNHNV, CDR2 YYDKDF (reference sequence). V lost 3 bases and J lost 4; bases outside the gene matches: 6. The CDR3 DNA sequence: TGTGCCACCAGCAGGGGATGGACTAGCGGATACAATGAGCAGTTCTTC. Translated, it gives CATSRGWTSGYNEQFF.

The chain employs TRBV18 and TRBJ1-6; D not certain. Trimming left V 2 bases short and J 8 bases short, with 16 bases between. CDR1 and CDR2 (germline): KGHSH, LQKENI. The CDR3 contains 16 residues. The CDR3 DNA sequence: TGTGCCAGCTCACCATTGGTTGGGGTTCAGGATTCACCCCTCCACTTT. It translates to CASSPLVGVQDSPLHF.

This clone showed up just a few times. The CDR3: CASSRERRWVTEAFF. The CDR3 nucleotides read TGCGCCAGCAGCCGAGAGCGGCGGTGGGTCACTGAAGCTTTCTTT. The chain has TRBV4-1 and TRBJ1-1; no clear D gene. V was pared by 4 bases and J by 4 bases, with 16 bases between. CDR1 and CDR2 (germline): MGHRA, YSYEKL. CDR3 length equals 15 residues.

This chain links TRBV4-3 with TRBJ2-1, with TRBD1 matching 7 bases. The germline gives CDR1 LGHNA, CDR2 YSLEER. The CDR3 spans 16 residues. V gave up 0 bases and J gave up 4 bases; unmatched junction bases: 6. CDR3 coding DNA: TGCGCCAGCAGCCAAGAGCCGGGACAGTTTTACAATGAGCAGTTCTTC. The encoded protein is CASSQEPGQFYNEQFF.

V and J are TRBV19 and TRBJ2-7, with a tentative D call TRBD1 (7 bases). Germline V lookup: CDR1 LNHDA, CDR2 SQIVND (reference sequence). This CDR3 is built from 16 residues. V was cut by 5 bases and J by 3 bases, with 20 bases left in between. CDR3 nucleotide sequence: TGTGCCAGTAGTCAAGGGGGCGGCGGAGGGGTCTACGAGCAGTACTTC. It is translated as CASSQGGGGGVYEQYF. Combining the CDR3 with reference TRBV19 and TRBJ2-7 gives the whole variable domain DGGITQSPKYLFRKEGQNVTLSCEQNLNHDAMYWYRQDPGQGLRLIYYSQIVNDFQKGDIAEGYSVSREKKESFPLTVTSAQKNPTAFYLCASSQGGGGGVYEQYFGPGTRLTVT.

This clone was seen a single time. DNA for the CDR3: TGTGCCGGAGGGGTGGACAAAAACATTCAGTACTTC. Its protein is CAGGVDKNIQYF. The chain couples TRBV2 to TRBJ2-4; D might be TRBD2 (6 bases). The germline V and J ends were trimmed by 11 bases and 3 bases, with 11 bases remaining between them. The CDR3 contains 12 residues. The germline V gene has CDR1 SNHLY and CDR2 FYNNEI.

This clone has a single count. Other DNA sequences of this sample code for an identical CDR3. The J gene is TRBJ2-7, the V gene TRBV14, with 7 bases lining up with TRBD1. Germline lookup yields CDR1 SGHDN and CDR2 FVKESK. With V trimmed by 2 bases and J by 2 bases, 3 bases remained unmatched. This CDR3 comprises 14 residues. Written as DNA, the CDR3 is TGTGCCAGCAGCCAAAGACAGGGTGCCTACGAGCAGTACTTC. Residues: CASSQRQGAYEQYF.

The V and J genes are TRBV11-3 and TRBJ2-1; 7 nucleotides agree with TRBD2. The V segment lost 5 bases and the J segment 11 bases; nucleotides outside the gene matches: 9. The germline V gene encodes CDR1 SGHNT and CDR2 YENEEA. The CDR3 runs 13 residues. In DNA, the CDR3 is TGTGCCAGCAGCCCCGAGGGGAGGGCGAAGCAGTTCTTC. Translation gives CASSPEGRAKQFF.

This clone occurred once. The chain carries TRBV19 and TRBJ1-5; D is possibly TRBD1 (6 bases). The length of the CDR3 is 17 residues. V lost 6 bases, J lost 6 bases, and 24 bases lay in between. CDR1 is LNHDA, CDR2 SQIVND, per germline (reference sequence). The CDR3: CASSTSDRQGIGQPQHF. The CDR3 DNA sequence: TGTGCCAGTAGCACGTCTGATAGGCAGGGGATCGGTCAGCCCCAGCATTTT. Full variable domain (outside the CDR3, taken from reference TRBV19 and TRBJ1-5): DGGITQSPKYLFRKEGQNVTLSCEQNLNHDAMYWYRQDPGQGLRLIYYSQIVNDFQKGDIAEGYSVSREKKESFPLTVTSAQKNPTAFYLCASSTSDRQGIGQPQHFGDGTRLSIL.

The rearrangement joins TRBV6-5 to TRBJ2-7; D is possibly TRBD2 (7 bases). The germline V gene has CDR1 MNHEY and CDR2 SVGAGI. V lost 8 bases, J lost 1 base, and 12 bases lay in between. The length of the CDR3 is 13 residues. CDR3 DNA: TGTGCCAGCCAGGGGCGGGAGTCCTACGAGCAGTACTTC. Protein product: CASQGRESYEQYF.

The CDR3 protein is CASRRTLESYEQYF. In nucleotides, the CDR3 is TGTGCCAGCAGACGAACGTTGGAGTCCTACGAGCAGTACTTC. The chain carries TRBV2 and TRBJ2-7; no clear D gene. The CDR3 has 14 amino acids. CDR1 SNHLY and CDR2 FYNNEI come from the germline V gene. The germline V and J ends were trimmed by 6 bases and 1 base, with 13 bases remaining between them.

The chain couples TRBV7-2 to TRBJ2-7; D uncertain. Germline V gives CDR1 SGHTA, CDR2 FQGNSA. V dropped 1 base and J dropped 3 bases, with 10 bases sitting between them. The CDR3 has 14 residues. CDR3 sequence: CASSLDGQGYEQYF. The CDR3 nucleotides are TGTGCCAGCAGCTTAGACGGCCAAGGCTACGAGCAGTACTTC.

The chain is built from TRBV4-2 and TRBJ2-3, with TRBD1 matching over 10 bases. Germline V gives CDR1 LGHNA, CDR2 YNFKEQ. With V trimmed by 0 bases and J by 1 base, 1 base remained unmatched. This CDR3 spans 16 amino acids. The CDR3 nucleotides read TGTGCCAGCAGCCAAGATGGACAGGGGGGCACAGATACGCAGTATTTT. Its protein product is CASSQDGQGGTDTQYF.

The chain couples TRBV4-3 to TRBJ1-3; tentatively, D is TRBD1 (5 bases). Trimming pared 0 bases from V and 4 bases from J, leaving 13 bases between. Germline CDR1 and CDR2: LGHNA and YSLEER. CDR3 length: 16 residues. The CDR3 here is CASSQDRGEAGNTIYF. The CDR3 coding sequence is TGCGCCAGCAGCCAAGATCGGGGGGAAGCGGGAAACACCATATATTTT.

CDR3 in DNA: TGTGCCAGCAGCTTACAGGAGAACACTGAAGCTTTCTTT. This gives the protein CASSLQENTEAFF. The chain recombines TRBV7-2 with TRBJ1-1; D uncertain. From germline, CDR1 is SGHTA and CDR2 FQGNSA. Trimming pared 2 bases from V and 1 base from J, leaving 5 bases between. This CDR3 comprises 13 residues.

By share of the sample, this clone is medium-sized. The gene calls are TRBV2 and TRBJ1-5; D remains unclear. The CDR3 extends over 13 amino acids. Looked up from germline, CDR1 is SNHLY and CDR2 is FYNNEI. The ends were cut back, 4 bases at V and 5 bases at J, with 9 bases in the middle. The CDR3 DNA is TGTGCCAGCAGTGGTTCCATTGATCAGCCCCAGCATTTT. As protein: CASSGSIDQPQHF.

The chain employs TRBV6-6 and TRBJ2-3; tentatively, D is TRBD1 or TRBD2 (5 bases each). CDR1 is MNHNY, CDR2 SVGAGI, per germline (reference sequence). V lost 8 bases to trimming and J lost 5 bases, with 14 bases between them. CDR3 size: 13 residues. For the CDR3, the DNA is TGTGCCAGCTCGGGGCCTTCTGGAGATACGCAGTATTTT. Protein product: CASSGPSGDTQYF.

CDR3 protein: CASSPVGREIEQFF. The CDR3 DNA is TGTGCCAGCAGCCCCGTGGGGCGGGAGATTGAGCAGTTCTTC. The V gene is TRBV5-4, the J gene TRBJ2-1, with TRBD2 matching over 7 bases. The CDR3 is 14 amino acids. Unmatched junction bases numbered 10, after V lost 4 bases and J lost 9 bases. CDR1 SGHNT and CDR2 YYREEE come from the germline V gene (reference sequence).

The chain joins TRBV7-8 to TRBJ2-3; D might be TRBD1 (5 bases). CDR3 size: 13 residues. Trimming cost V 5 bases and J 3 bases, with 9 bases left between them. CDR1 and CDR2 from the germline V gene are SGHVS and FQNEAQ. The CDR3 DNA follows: TGTGCCAGCAGCACGCAGGGAACAGATACGCAGTATTTT. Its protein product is CASSTQGTDTQYF.